Below are 5 T cell receptor beta chains sequenced from a single sample in a study of blood T cell repertoires in COVID-19. Measured with immunoSEQ multiplex PCR; TCRdb has only the in-frame clones, and not every one. The sample lists about 40,000 clones, around 90% occurring once. The sample comprised peripheral blood. The source of these receptors is a man in his sixties with acute or convalescent COVID-19.

This clone was detected once. This chain connects TRBV18 to TRBJ1-5; possible D gene TRBD1, 6 bases. V gave up 5 bases and J gave up 2 bases, with 13 bases separating them. Germline assignment: CDR1 KGHSH and CDR2 LQKENI. CDR3 size: 15 residues. The CDR3 is CASSLTGLGNQPQHF. CDR3 DNA sequence: TGTGCCAGCTCATTAACAGGGTTGGGCAATCAGCCCCAGCATTTT. Combining the CDR3 with reference TRBV18 and TRBJ1-5 gives the whole variable domain NAGVMQNPRHLVRRRGQEARLRCSPMKGHSHVYWYRQLPEEGLKFMVYLQKENIIDESGMPKERFSAEFPKEGPSILRIQQVVRGDSAAYFCASSLTGLGNQPQHFGDGTRLSIL.

V and J are TRBV5-1 and TRBJ2-7; 7 nucleotides line up with TRBD2. The CDR3 loop spans 14 amino acids. Germline CDR1 SGHRS, CDR2 YFSETQ. V shed 6 bases and J 1 base; nucleotides not matched to a gene: 7. CDR3 nucleotides: TGCGCCAGCACCCCGGGGGGAGGGTCCTACGAGCAGTACTTC. Translated, it gives CASTPGGGSYEQYF.

The chain recombines TRBV27 with TRBJ2-3; tentatively, D is TRBD2 (5 bases). Between the trimmed V and J ends, which lost 0 bases and 1 base, there was a span of 8 bases. This CDR3 is 15 amino acids long. The germline V gene encodes CDR1 MNHEY and CDR2 SMNVEV (reference sequence). In DNA form, the CDR3 reads TGTGCCAGCAGTTTATCGGCAGCGGGCACAGATACGCAGTATTTT. It is translated as CASSLSAAGTDTQYF.

The chain's CDR3 is CASSQGLEGTQYF. CDR3 DNA sequence: TGTGCCAGCAGCCAAGGTCTAGAGGGGACCCAGTACTTC. The chain recombines TRBV3-1 (or the pseudogene TRBV3-2) with TRBJ2-5; weak D call: TRBD2 (5 bases). The V end was cut by 1 base, the J end by 7 bases, with 10 bases between. Germline lookup yields CDR1 LGHDT and CDR2 YNNKEL (reference sequence). The CDR3 loop spans 13 amino acids.

The chain is built from TRBV30 and TRBJ1-1; TRBD1 is a possible D gene (6 bases). The CDR3 extends over 13 amino acids. From germline, CDR1 is GTSNPN and CDR2 SVGIG (reference sequence). V gave up 1 base and J gave up 5 bases, with 11 bases separating them. The CDR3 nucleotides read TGTGCCTGGAGTGAGGGGGGGCGGACTGAAGCTTTCTTT. This sequence encodes CAWSEGGRTEAFF.